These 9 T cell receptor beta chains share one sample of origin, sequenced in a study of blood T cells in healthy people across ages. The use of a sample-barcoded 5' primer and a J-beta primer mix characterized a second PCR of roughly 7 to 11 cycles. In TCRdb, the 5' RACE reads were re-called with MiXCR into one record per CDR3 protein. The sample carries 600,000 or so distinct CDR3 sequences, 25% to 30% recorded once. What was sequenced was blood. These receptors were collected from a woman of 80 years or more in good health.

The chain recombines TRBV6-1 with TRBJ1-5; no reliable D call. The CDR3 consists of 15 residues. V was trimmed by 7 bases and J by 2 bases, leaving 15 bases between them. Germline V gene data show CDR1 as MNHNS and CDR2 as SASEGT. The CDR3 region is CASMKGRGGNQPQHF. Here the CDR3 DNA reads TGTGCCAGCATGAAGGGCCGGGGAGGCAATCAGCCCCAGCATTTT.

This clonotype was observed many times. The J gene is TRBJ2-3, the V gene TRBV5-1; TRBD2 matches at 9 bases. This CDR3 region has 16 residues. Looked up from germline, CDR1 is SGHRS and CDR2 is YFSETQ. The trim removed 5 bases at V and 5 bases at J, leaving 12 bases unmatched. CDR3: CASSKIGGGAEDTQYF. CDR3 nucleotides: TGCGCCAGCAGTAAGATCGGCGGGGGGGCCGAAGATACGCAGTATTTT.

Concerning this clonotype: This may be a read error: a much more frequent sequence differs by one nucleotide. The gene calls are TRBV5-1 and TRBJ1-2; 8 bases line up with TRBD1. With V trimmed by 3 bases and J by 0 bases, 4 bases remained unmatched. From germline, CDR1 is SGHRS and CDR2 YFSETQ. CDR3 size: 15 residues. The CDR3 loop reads CASSWGDRPNYGYTF. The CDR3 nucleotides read TGCGCCAGCAGCTGGGGGGACAGGCCTAACTATGGCTACACCTTC.

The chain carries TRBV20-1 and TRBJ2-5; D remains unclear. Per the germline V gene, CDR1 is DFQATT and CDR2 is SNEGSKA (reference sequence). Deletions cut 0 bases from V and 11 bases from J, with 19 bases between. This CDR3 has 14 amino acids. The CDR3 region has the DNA TGCAGTGCTAGAGACTTGACGGGCTACAATGAGCAGTACTTC. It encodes CSARDLTGYNEQYF.

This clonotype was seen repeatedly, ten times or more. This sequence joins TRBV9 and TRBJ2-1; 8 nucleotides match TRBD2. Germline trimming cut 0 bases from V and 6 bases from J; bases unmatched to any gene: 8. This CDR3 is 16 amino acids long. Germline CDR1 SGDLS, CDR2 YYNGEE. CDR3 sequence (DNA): TGTGCCAGCAGCGTAGGGGGTAGCGGGGCAAGCAATGAGCAGTTCTTC. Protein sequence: CASSVGGSGASNEQFF.

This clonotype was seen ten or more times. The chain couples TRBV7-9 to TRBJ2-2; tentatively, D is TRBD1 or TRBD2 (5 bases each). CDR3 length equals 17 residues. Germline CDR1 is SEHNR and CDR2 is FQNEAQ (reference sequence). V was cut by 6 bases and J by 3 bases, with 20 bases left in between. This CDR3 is CASSQQTSGTYTGELFF. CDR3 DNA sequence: TGTGCCAGCAGTCAACAGACATCCGGGACCTACACCGGGGAGCTGTTTTTT.

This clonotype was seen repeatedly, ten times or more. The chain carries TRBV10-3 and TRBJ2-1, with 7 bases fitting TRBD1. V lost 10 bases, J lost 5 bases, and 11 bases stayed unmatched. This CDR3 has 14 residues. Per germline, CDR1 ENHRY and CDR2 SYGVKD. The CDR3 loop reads CATGKGQVDNEQFF. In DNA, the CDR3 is TGTGCCACTGGCAAAGGACAGGTAGACAATGAGCAGTTCTTC.

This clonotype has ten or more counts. The chain's CDR3 is CASYGSLDYGYTF. CDR3 nucleotides: TGTGCCAGCTACGGATCTCTCGACTATGGCTACACCTTC. The rearrangement joins TRBV25-1 to TRBJ1-2, with D uncertain. Between the trimmed V and J ends, which lost 8 bases and 3 bases, there was a span of 13 bases. The CDR3 contains 13 residues. The germline V gene has CDR1 MGHDK and CDR2 SYGVNS.

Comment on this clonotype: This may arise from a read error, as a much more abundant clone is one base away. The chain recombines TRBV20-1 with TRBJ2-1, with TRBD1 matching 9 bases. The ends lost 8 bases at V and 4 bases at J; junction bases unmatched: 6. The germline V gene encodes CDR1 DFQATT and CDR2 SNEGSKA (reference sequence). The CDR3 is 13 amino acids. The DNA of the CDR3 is TGCAGTCCTGAGGGACAGGGTTACAATGAGCAGTTCTTC. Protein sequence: CSPEGQGYNEQFF.